This entry lists 13 T cell receptor beta chains sequenced from one sample in a study of blood T cell repertoires in COVID-19. Clones were sequenced by immunoSEQ multiplex PCR, and TCRdb holds only the in-frame ones, with some missing. The sample contains under 200,000 clones, about four fifths of which appear only once. The source material was peripheral blood. The receptors were sampled from a man between 65 and 80 years old with active or convalescent COVID-19.

The rearrangement links TRBV29-1 to TRBJ1-2; 8 nucleotides line up with TRBD1. This CDR3 has 13 amino acids. Unmatched junction bases numbered 9, after V lost 8 bases and J lost 4 bases. Germline assignment: CDR1 SQVTM and CDR2 ANQGSEA. The CDR3 nucleotides read TGCAGCACCTCCCTAGACAGGGGCTATGGCTACACCTTC. Its protein product is CSTSLDRGYGYTF.

The chain carries TRBV19 and TRBJ2-7, with no clear D. The CDR3 extends over 14 amino acids. The V gene's germline CDR1 is LNHDA and CDR2 SQIVND (reference sequence). V was shortened by 2 bases and J by 1 base, with 9 bases between the two germline ends. For the CDR3, the DNA is TGTGCCAGTAGTATACGGTTGCCTTCCTACGAGCAGTACTTC. It specifies CASSIRLPSYEQYF.

The rearrangement joins TRBV6-5 to TRBJ1-2; D is perhaps TRBD1 (6 bases). Germline CDR1 MNHEY, CDR2 SVGAGI. The CDR3 is 15 amino acids. Trimming took 5 bases from V and 2 from J, leaving 15 bases between them. CDR3 loop: CASSPQGWKNYGYTF. The CDR3 DNA follows: TGTGCCAGCAGTCCCCAGGGGTGGAAGAACTATGGCTACACCTTC.

The V call is TRBV29-1, the J call TRBJ1-5; TRBD1 agrees at 11 bases. The ends lost 4 bases at V and 6 bases at J; junction bases unmatched: 8. Germline lookup yields CDR1 SQVTM and CDR2 ANQGSEA. The CDR3 contains 15 residues. The CDR3 spells CSVAITGTGGQPQHF. CDR3 DNA: TGCAGCGTTGCAATTACCGGGACAGGGGGTCAGCCCCAGCATTTT.

The gene calls are TRBV2 and TRBJ1-2; TRBD1 matches at 11 bases. The length of the CDR3 is 12 residues. The germline gives CDR1 SNHLY, CDR2 FYNNEI. V gave up 11 bases and J gave up 8 bases; unmatched junction bases: 7. The CDR3 sequence is CAEPGQGGGYTF. CDR3 DNA sequence: TGTGCCGAACCGGGACAGGGGGGCGGCTACACCTTC.

The chain employs TRBV18 and TRBJ2-1; 9 bases are a match to TRBD2. This CDR3 is built from 14 residues. Germline lookup yields CDR1 KGHSH and CDR2 LQKENI. V lost 6 bases and J lost 6; bases outside the gene matches: 6. The CDR3, as DNA: TGTGCCAGCTCGCGGGGGGGGAGTATCAATGAGCAGTTCTTC. Its translation: CASSRGGSINEQFF.

This clone occurred once. The V gene is TRBV23-1, the J gene TRBJ1-1, with D possibly matching TRBD1 (5 bases). TRBV23-1 is filed as an ORF, its function uncertain. Deletions cut 4 bases from V and 1 base from J, with 28 bases between. This CDR3 contains 20 residues. The CDR3 sequence: CASSLLREGQFRPTNTEAFF. The CDR3 region has the DNA TGCGCCAGCAGTCTCCTGCGGGAAGGACAATTCAGACCTACGAACACTGAAGCTTTCTTT.

With regard to this clone: At one of its ends the junction is not consistent with the germline gene, which may arise from a read error. V is TRBV10-1 and J is TRBJ1-1; perhaps TRBD1 as D (5 bases). Per the germline V gene, CDR1 is WNHNN and CDR2 is SYGVQD (reference sequence). The CDR3 length is 13 residues. The CDR3 DNA follows: TGCGCCAGCACTGAGGGACTGTCAACTGAAGCTTTCTTT. Its translation is CASTEGLSTEAFF.

This clone was recorded a few times. Other DNA sequences in this sample translate to the same CDR3. This chain connects TRBV7-9 to TRBJ2-3, with D maybe TRBD1 (6 bases). Germline V gene lookup returns CDR1 SEHNR and CDR2 FQNEAQ (reference sequence). The CDR3 is 14 amino acids. The V gene lost 2 bases and the J gene lost 0 bases, with 6 bases spanning the gap. The CDR3: CASSLTGSTDTQYF. Written as DNA, the CDR3 is TGTGCCAGCAGCTTAACAGGGAGCACAGATACGCAGTATTTT.

This clone was seen just once. This chain connects TRBV5-1 to TRBJ2-3, with D unresolved. The V end was cut by 4 bases, the J end by 2 bases, with 5 bases between. CDR3 length: 12 amino acids. CDR1 and CDR2 (germline): SGHRS, YFSETQ. As DNA, the CDR3 is TGCGCCAGCAGCCTACCCACAGATACGCAGTATTTT. Translated, it gives CASSLPTDTQYF.

V gene TRBV18 combines with J gene TRBJ1-2; maybe TRBD1 (6 bases). CDR3 length: 12 residues. Germline V gene lookup returns CDR1 KGHSH and CDR2 LQKENI. V lost 4 bases, J lost 5 bases, and 8 bases lay in between. In nucleotides, the CDR3 is TGTGCCAGCTCACTGGACAGTTATGGCTACACCTTC. It encodes CASSLDSYGYTF.

V and J are TRBV6-5 and TRBJ1-3, with a possible D match to TRBD1 (6 bases). The CDR3 totals 15 residues. Germline loops: CDR1 MNHEY, CDR2 SVGAGI. The V end lost 6 bases, the J end lost 0 bases, and 12 bases lay between the germline ends. The DNA for the CDR3 is TGTGCCAGCAGCCTCACAGGGAGCTCTGGAAACACCATATATTTT. Translated, it gives CASSLTGSSGNTIYF.

The chain links TRBV2 to TRBJ2-7, with D perhaps TRBD1 (6 bases). Trimming removed 6 bases from V and 3 bases from J, with 15 bases in between. The CDR3 is 14 residues long. Germline V gene lookup returns CDR1 SNHLY and CDR2 FYNNEI. The CDR3 here is CASRGALLFYEQYF. The DNA for the CDR3 is TGTGCCAGCAGGGGGGCCCTTCTTTTCTACGAGCAGTACTTC.